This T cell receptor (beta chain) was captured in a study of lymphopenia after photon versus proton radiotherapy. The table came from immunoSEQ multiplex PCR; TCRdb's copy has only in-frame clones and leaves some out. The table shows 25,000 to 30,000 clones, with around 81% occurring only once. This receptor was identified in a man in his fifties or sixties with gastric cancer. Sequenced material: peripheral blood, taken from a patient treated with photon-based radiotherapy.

CDR3 in amino acids: CASSEYIVHIQETQYF. Written as DNA, the CDR3 is TGTGCCAGCAGTGAATATATCGTGCACATCCAAGAGACCCAGTACTTC. V gene TRBV25-1 combines with J gene TRBJ2-5; D gene uncertain. There are 16 residues in the CDR3. V lost 0 bases to trimming and J lost 1 base, with 12 bases between them. CDR1 MGHDK and CDR2 SYGVNS come from the germline V gene.